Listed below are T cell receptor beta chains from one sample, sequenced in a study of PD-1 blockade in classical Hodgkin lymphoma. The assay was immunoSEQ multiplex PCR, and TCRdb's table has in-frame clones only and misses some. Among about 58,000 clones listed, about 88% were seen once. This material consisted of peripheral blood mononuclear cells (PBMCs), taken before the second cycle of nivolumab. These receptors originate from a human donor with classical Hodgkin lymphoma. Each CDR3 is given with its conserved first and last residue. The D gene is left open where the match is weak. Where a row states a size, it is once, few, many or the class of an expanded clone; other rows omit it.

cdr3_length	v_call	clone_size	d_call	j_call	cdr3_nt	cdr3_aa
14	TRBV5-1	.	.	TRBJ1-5	TGCGCCAGCAGTCCTGGTGATGGCAATCAGCCCCAGCATTTT	CASSPGDGNQPQHF
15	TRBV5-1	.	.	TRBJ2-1	TGCGCCAGCAGCTTGGGGCAGGGGGGAAACAATGAGCAGTTCTTC	CASSLGQGGNNEQFF
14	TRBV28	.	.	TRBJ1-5	TGTGCCAGCAGTTTATATCCGCAGAATCAGCCCCAGCATTTT	CASSLYPQNQPQHF
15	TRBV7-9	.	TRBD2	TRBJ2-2	TGTGCCAGCAGCTTGGGACTAGCCTTTGCCGGGGAGCTGTTTTTT	CASSLGLAFAGELFF
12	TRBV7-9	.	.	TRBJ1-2	TGTGCCAGCAGCTTGGAGGGCTATGGCTACACCTTC	CASSLEGYGYTF
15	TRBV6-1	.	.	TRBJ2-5	TGTGCCAGCAGCCACGCCAGCCTAGGGCAAGAGACCCAGTACTTC	CASSHASLGQETQYF
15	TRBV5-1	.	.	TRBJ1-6	TGCGCCAGCAGCTTTAGCGACGGCTTAAATTCACCCCTCCACTTT	CASSFSDGLNSPLHF
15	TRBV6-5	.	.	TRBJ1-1	TGTGCCAGCAGCTACACCCGGGCGGGCAAGACTGAAGCTTTCTTT	CASSYTRAGKTEAFF
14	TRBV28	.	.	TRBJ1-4	TGTGCCAGCAGCCTTTGGGGGGGTAATGAAAAACTGTTTTTT	CASSLWGGNEKLFF
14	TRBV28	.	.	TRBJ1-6	TGTGCCAGCAGTCCTCCGGGACCTAATTCACCCCTCCACTTT	CASSPPGPNSPLHF
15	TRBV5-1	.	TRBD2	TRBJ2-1	TGCGCCACTACAACCGGGACTAGCGCGGGGAATGAGCAGTTCTTC	CATTTGTSAGNEQFF
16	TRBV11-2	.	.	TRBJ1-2	TGTGCCAGCAGCTTGACAATCGACAGGTTCAACTATGGCTACACCTTC	CASSLTIDRFNYGYTF
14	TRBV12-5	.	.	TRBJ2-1	TGTGCTAGTGGTTTGGTAAATGGGGACAATGAGCAGTTCTTC	CASGLVNGDNEQFF
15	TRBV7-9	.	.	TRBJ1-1	TGTGCCAGCAGCTTAAAGCGGTTGGGTCAAATGGAAGCTTTCTTT	CASSLKRLGQMEAFF
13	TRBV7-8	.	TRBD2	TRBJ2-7	TGTGCCAGCAGCGGACTAGCGGGGGGTGAGCAGTACTTC	CASSGLAGGEQYF
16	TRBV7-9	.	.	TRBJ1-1	TGTGCCAGCAGCTTGAAGACAGGTGCGGAGAACACTGAAGCTTTCTTT	CASSLKTGAENTEAFF
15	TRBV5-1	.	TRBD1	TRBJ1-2	TGCGCCAGCAGCCGAGGACAGGCGGGCAACTATGGCTACACCTTC	CASSRGQAGNYGYTF
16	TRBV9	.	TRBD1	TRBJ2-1	TGTGCCAGCAGCGTAGCTCCGGGACAGGGCACCAATGAGCAGTTCTTC	CASSVAPGQGTNEQFF
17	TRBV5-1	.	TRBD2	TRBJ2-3	TGCGCCAGCAGCCTACCATCTAGCGGGGGGGCTACAGATACGCAGTATTTT	CASSLPSSGGATDTQYF
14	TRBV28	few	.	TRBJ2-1	TGTGCCAGCAGTTGGTCTAGCCTCCCTTATGAGCAGTTCTTC	CASSWSSLPYEQFF
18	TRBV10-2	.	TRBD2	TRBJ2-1	TGCGCCAGCAGTGAGGGACTAGCGGGGGGGGCTCCCTACAATGAGCAGTTCTTC	CASSEGLAGGAPYNEQFF
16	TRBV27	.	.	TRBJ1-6	TGTGCCAGCAGTCAACTCAGACGGACGGAAAATTCACCCCTCCACTTT	CASSQLRRTENSPLHF
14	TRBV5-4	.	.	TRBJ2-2	TGTGCCAGCAGCTTGGCTCAGGCGACCGGGGAGCTGTTTTTT	CASSLAQATGELFF
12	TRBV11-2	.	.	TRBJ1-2	TGTGCCAGCAGCCCCGGCCTCTATGGCTACACCTTC	CASSPGLYGYTF
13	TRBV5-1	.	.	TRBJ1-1	TGCGCCAGCAGCTTGGTTTCCAACACTGAAGCTTTCTTT	CASSLVSNTEAFF
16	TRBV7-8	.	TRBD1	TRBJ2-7	TGTGCCAGCAGCTTACGGGTTGCGACAGGGGCCTACGAGCAGTACTTC	CASSLRVATGAYEQYF
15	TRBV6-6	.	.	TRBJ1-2	TGTGCCAGCAGTTACGCCCAGGGCGCCAACTATGGCTACACCTTC	CASSYAQGANYGYTF
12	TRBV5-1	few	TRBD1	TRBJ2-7	TGCGCCAGCTTGGGACAGGGGGTCGAGCAGTACTTC	CASLGQGVEQYF
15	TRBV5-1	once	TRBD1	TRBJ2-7	TGCGCCAGCAGCTTGGAGGGACAGGCTAACTACGAGCAGTACTTC	CASSLEGQANYEQYF
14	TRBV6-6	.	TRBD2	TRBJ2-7	TGTGCCAGCAGTCAGAGCGGGGCGGGGTACGAGCAGTACTTC	CASSQSGAGYEQYF
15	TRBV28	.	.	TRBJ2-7	TGTGCCAGCATCTCTCTGCCCGGTTATTCCAAAGAGCAGTACTTC	CASISLPGYSKEQYF
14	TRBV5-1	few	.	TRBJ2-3	TGCGCCAGCAGCTTGGCCTTACAGCCAGATACGCAGTATTTT	CASSLALQPDTQYF
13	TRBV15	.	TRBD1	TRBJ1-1	TGTGCCACCAGGGGGGACAGGGGCACTGAAGCTTTCTTT	CATRGDRGTEAFF
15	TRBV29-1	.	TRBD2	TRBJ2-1	TGCAGCGTTGAACCACTAGCGGTGATCTACAATGAGCAGTTCTTC	CSVEPLAVIYNEQFF
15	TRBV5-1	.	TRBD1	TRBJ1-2	TGCGCCAGCAGCTCCGGAAGCAGGACAGGGGGTGGCTACACCTTC	CASSSGSRTGGGYTF
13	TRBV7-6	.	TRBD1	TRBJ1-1	TGTGCCAGCAGCTTCGGACAGGGCACTGAAGCTTTCTTT	CASSFGQGTEAFF